A single sample is the source of the 14 T cell receptor beta chains below, sequenced in a study of identical twins. TCRdb used MiXCR to reprocess the 5' RACE reads, holding one entry per CDR3 protein. The data show some 730,000 distinct CDR3 sequences, with roughly 18% seen just once and around 13% held by the top ten. These data also featured in a second study, about T cells expressing NK-cell markers.

Sequenced material: PBMCs. The receptor source for this set is a woman younger than 35 in good health.

The rearrangement links TRBV6-5 to TRBJ2-7; 9 bases line up with TRBD1. The CDR3 is 13 residues long. Per the germline V gene, CDR1 is MNHEY and CDR2 is SVGAGI. V was clipped by 2 bases and J by 5 bases; unmatched bases: 1. CDR3 region: CASSYGTGNEQYF. The CDR3 DNA reads TGTGCCAGCAGTTACGGGACAGGGAACGAGCAGTACTTC.

This clonotype was seen repeatedly, ten times or more. V gene TRBV24-1 combines with J gene TRBJ2-1; 8 positions agree with TRBD2. Per germline, CDR1 KGHDR and CDR2 SFDVKD. V shed 2 bases, J shed 8 bases, and the junction held 4 bases outside the gene matches. CDR3 length: 14 amino acids. The CDR3 here is CATSDSLAGDEQFF. The CDR3 DNA is TGTGCCACCAGTGATTCCCTAGCGGGTGATGAGCAGTTCTTC.

This clonotype was detected only a few times. V and J are TRBV5-4 and TRBJ2-7, with 11 positions matching TRBD1. J lost 4 bases, V lost 4 bases, and 7 bases had no gene match. Germline V gene data show CDR1 as SGHNT and CDR2 as YYREEE (reference sequence). This CDR3 is built from 15 residues. DNA of the CDR3: TGTGCCAGCAGCCCCGGGACAGGGGGAAGATACGAGCAGTACTTC. This gives the protein CASSPGTGGRYEQYF.

This clonotype has only a few counts. The gene calls are TRBV5-1 and TRBJ1-5; TRBD1 matches at 8 bases. From germline, CDR1 is SGHRS and CDR2 YFSETQ. The CDR3 has 14 amino acids. Trimming at V came to 4 bases and at J to 7 bases, leaving 7 bases not matched to a gene. This CDR3 reads CASSLDRGGQPQHF. CDR3 nucleotides: TGCGCCAGCAGCCTCGACAGGGGCGGACAGCCCCAGCATTTT.

This clonotype was found a few times. The chain recombines TRBV7-2 with TRBJ2-7; tentatively, D is TRBD2 (6 bases). This CDR3 has 16 residues. The germline V gene has CDR1 SGHTA and CDR2 FQGNSA. The V and J ends lost 2 bases and 2 bases respectively, with 16 bases between them. CDR3 bases: TGTGCCAGCAGCTTATTAACCACAATAGCGGCCTACGAGCAGTACTTC. Protein product: CASSLLTTIAAYEQYF.

In this sample, this clonotype turned up many times. This rearrangement joins TRBV29-1 to TRBJ2-1; 10 bases align to TRBD2. The CDR3 contains 15 residues. The J segment lost 0 bases and the V segment lost 7 bases, leaving 6 bases of the junction unmatched. CDR1 and CDR2 (germline): SQVTM, ANQGSEA. This CDR3 reads CSAAAGGNSYNEQFF. The CDR3 nucleotides are TGCAGCGCCGCAGCGGGAGGGAACTCCTACAATGAGCAGTTCTTC.

This chain connects TRBV6-1 to TRBJ2-7; tentative D call: TRBD2 (6 bases). The ends were cut back, 5 bases at V and 1 base at J, with 12 bases in the middle. Germline loops: CDR1 MNHNS, CDR2 SASEGT. The CDR3 is made up of 14 amino acids. As DNA, the CDR3 is TGTGCCAGCAGTCGAAAGGGAGGATCCTACGAGCAGTACTTC. Protein sequence: CASSRKGGSYEQYF.

The chain links TRBV20-1 to TRBJ2-7; TRBD1 matches at 10 bases. The germline V gene encodes CDR1 DFQATT and CDR2 SNEGSKA (reference sequence). There are 13 residues in the CDR3. Trimming cost V 5 bases and J 3 bases; bases outside gene matches: 4. The CDR3 DNA reads as TGCAGTGCTCTGACAGGGGGCTTCTACGAGCAGTACTTC. It specifies CSALTGGFYEQYF.

This sequence joins TRBV20-1 and TRBJ2-3; D may match TRBD1 or TRBD2 (5 bases each). Germline V lookup: CDR1 DFQATT, CDR2 SNEGSKA (reference sequence). This CDR3 is built from 13 residues. The ends were cut back, 6 bases at V and 2 bases at J, with 12 bases in the middle. CDR3 protein: CSADGGNTDTQYF. The CDR3 nucleotides are TGCAGTGCCGATGGGGGAAACACAGATACGCAGTATTTT.

This clonotype occurred a few times. The chain is built from TRBV5-6 and TRBJ2-1; D is undetermined. The germline gives CDR1 SGHDT, CDR2 YYEEEE. This CDR3 has 14 residues. The germline V and J ends were trimmed by 1 base and 7 bases, with 12 bases remaining between them. CDR3 amino acids: CASSLPSSGNEQFF. The DNA of the CDR3 is TGTGCCAGCAGCTTGCCGTCCTCCGGAAATGAGCAGTTCTTC.

This chain joins TRBV12-3 or TRBV12-4 and TRBJ2-1; 8 bases match TRBD2. Trimming cost V 5 bases and J 4 bases; bases outside gene matches: 7. This CDR3 contains 15 residues. The CDR3 sequence: CASSPRGGRYNEQFF. CDR3 coding DNA: TGTGCCAGCAGTCCCCGGGGGGGCAGGTACAATGAGCAGTTCTTC.

The J gene is TRBJ1-3, the V gene TRBV12-3 or TRBV12-4; D ambiguous. The CDR3 loop spans 14 amino acids. Trimming removed 7 bases from V and 5 bases from J, with 15 bases in between. The CDR3 is CASTPGQARNTIYF. The CDR3 DNA follows: TGTGCCAGCACCCCCGGGCAGGCGAGAAACACCATATATTTT.

The gene calls are TRBV13 and TRBJ1-1; 10 bases match TRBD1. The germline V gene encodes CDR1 PRHDT and CDR2 FYEKMQ (reference sequence). This CDR3 is built from 15 residues. V lost 5 bases and J lost 5; bases outside the gene matches: 8. CDR3 bases: TGTGCCAGCAGCACGCGACAGGGGGCGGTTACTGAAGCTTTCTTT. The encoded protein is CASSTRQGAVTEAFF.

This clonotype was counted a few times. V gene TRBV12-3 or TRBV12-4 combines with J gene TRBJ2-7; D call uncertain. The CDR3 loop spans 14 amino acids. The V end was cut by 6 bases, the J end by 4 bases, with 16 bases between. The CDR3 DNA follows: TGTGCCAGCAGCACCTCGGTCAGCGTGTACGAGCAGTACTTC. Protein product: CASSTSVSVYEQYF.